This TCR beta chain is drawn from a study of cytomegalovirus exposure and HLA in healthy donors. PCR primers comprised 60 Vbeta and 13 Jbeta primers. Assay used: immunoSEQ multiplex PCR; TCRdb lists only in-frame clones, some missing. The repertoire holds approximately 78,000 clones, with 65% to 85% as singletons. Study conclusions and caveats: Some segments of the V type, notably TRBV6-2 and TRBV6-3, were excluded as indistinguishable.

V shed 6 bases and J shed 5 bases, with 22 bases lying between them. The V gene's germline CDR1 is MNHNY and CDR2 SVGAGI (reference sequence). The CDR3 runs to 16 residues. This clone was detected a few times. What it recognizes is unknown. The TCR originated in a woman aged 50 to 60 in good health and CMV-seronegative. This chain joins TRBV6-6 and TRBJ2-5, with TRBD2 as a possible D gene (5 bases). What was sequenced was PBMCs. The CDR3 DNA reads TGTGCCAGCAGGCTACCATCTAGCTCTACCCGGGAGACCCAGTACTTC. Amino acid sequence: CASRLPSSSTRETQYF.